The clone carrying this TCR beta chain has a count of ten or more. The data were taken from a study of human T cells and chemical hapten exposure. Using its own MiXCR run on the RACE reads, TCRdb lists one record per CDR3 protein. The sample lists about 69,000 distinct CDR3 sequences; under 13% were seen once. CDR1 is SGHAT, CDR2 FQNNGV, per germline. CDR3 length equals 17 residues. The V segment lost 6 bases and the J segment 6 bases; nucleotides outside the gene matches: 12. Time point indicated: patch test 2, 6 weeks after DPC sensitization. As for treatment: therapeutic diphenylcyclopropenone sensitization with weekly scalp DPC.

Sequencing used whole blood, obtained in connection with sensitization to the hapten diphenylcyclopropenone (DPC). The receptor was isolated from a woman between 45 and 65 years old with alopecia areata. Some clones in this sample may be carry-over from other donors' samples. J is TRBJ2-2 and V is TRBV11-2; 11 positions agree with TRBD2. The CDR3 DNA follows: TGTGCCAGCAGATCACTAGCGGGAGCTCCCCTGGCCGGGGAGCTGTTTTTT. This translates into CASRSLAGAPLAGELFF.